These 29 T cell receptor beta chains came from one sample sequenced in a study of blood T cell repertoires in COVID-19. Clones were read by immunoSEQ multiplex PCR, and TCRdb kept only the in-frame ones, dropping some. The sample records about 49,000 clones, around 83% being singletons. Sequenced input: peripheral blood. The receptor set was obtained from a man aged 45-60 years with acute or convalescent COVID-19.

This chain uses TRBV11-2 with TRBJ1-4; 8 nucleotides align to TRBD1. Germline-derived CDR1 and CDR2 are SGHAT and FQNNGV. V shed 6 bases, J shed 7 bases, and the junction held 7 bases outside the gene matches. The CDR3 runs 14 residues. CDR3 region: CASRRTGTGEKLFF. CDR3 sequence (DNA): TGTGCCAGCAGAAGGACAGGGACGGGTGAAAAACTGTTTTTT.

There are a few counts of this clone. V usage is TRBV28 and J usage is TRBJ1-5; 7 bases fit TRBD1. J lost 4 bases, V lost 4 bases, and 7 bases had no gene match. CDR1 MDHEN and CDR2 SYDVKM come from the germline V gene. The CDR3 runs 15 residues. The CDR3, as DNA: TGTGCCAGCAGTTCCCAGGGGGGACAGAATCAGCCCCAGCATTTT. Translated: CASSSQGGQNQPQHF. The complete variable domain, with remaining parts taken from reference TRBV28 and TRBJ1-5, reads DVKVTQSSRYLVKRTGEKVFLECVQDMDHENMFWYRQDPGLGLRLIYFSYDVKMKEKGDIPEGYSVSREKKERFSLILESASTNQTSMYLCASSSQGGQNQPQHFGDGTRLSIL.

V gene TRBV27 combines with J gene TRBJ1-1, with D possibly TRBD1 on 5 matching bases. The CDR3 has 15 amino acids. Germline V lookup: CDR1 MNHEY, CDR2 SMNVEV (reference sequence). V shed 4 bases and J shed 8 bases, with 20 bases lying between them. CDR3 coding DNA: TGTGCCAGCAGTTGGGGGGACCGACCCTCTGGGGAAGCTTTCTTT. Protein sequence: CASSWGDRPSGEAFF.

The J gene is TRBJ2-2, the V gene TRBV12-3 or TRBV12-4; tentative D call: TRBD2 (5 bases). V shed 5 bases and J shed 5 bases, with 6 bases lying between them. The CDR3 sequence is 12 residues long. The CDR3 loop reads CASSRGTGELFF. The CDR3 nucleotides read TGTGCCAGCAGTCGAGGGACCGGGGAGCTGTTTTTT.

The chain joins TRBV6-6 to TRBJ1-1; maybe TRBD1 (6 bases). Germline V gives CDR1 MNHNY, CDR2 SVGAGI (reference sequence). The CDR3 runs to 14 residues. Deletions cut 6 bases from V and 1 base from J, with 12 bases between. In nucleotides, the CDR3 is TGTGCCAGCAGCGGGGGGGCCCAGAACACTGAAGCTTTCTTT. Protein sequence: CASSGGAQNTEAFF.

The rearrangement uses TRBV9 and TRBJ2-3, with D possibly being TRBD1 (6 bases). Looked up from germline, CDR1 is SGDLS and CDR2 is YYNGEE. CDR3 size: 16 residues. V was pared by 4 bases and J by 2 bases, with 17 bases between. In DNA, the CDR3 is TGTGCCAGCAGCACGGGGCGTCAGGGGAACACAGATACGCAGTATTTT. It translates to CASSTGRQGNTDTQYF. Drawing the rest from reference TRBV9 and TRBJ2-3, the complete variable domain is DSGVTQTPKHLITATGQRVTLRCSPRSGDLSVYWYQQSLDQGLQFLIQYYNGEERAKGNILERFSAQQFPDLHSELNLSSLELGDSALYFCASSTGRQGNTDTQYFGPGTRLTVL.

The V call is TRBV10-2, the J call TRBJ2-7; 10 nucleotides align to TRBD2. Germline CDR1 WSHSY, CDR2 SAAADI. The CDR3 runs 13 residues. The V and J ends lost 6 bases and 4 bases, in that order; junction bases with no gene match: 3. CDR3 in amino acids: CASRASGSYEQYF. The CDR3 DNA sequence: TGCGCCAGCAGGGCTAGCGGGAGTTACGAGCAGTACTTC.

The chain employs TRBV6-2 or TRBV6-3 and TRBJ1-2, with D unresolved. V shed 6 bases and J shed 0 bases, with 8 bases lying between them. The germline CDR1 and CDR2 sequences are MNHEY and SVGEGT. This CDR3 contains 13 residues. DNA for the CDR3: TGTGCCAGCAGCCCCACGGCTAACTATGGCTACACCTTC. Translating it yields CASSPTANYGYTF.

The V gene is TRBV18, the J gene TRBJ2-5; TRBD2 matches at 12 bases. CDR1 is KGHSH and CDR2 is LQKENI in the germline V gene. This CDR3 has 14 amino acids. With 8 bases clipped from V and 4 bases from J, the junction kept 5 bases outside the gene matches. CDR3 residues: CASATSGRSETQYF. The CDR3 DNA reads as TGTGCCAGCGCGACTAGCGGGAGATCAGAGACCCAGTACTTC.

The CDR3 DNA reads TGTGCCACCTCCTATAGCAATCAGCCCCAGCATTTT. It codes for CATSYSNQPQHF. The chain has TRBV27 and TRBJ1-5; D not certain. Germline V lookup: CDR1 MNHEY, CDR2 SMNVEV (reference sequence). The CDR3 has 12 residues. Trimming left V 10 bases short and J 0 bases short, with 7 bases between.

This chain joins TRBV28 and TRBJ1-2, with D possibly being TRBD1 (6 bases). V shed 6 bases and J shed 6 bases, with 8 bases lying between them. Germline CDR1 and CDR2: MDHEN and SYDVKM. This CDR3 region has 11 residues. CDR3 DNA: TGTGCCAGCAGAAGGGGGAATGGCTACACCTTC. Amino acids: CASRRGNGYTF.

This sequence joins TRBV5-1 and TRBJ1-1; TRBD1 aligns across 9 bases. From germline, CDR1 is SGHRS and CDR2 YFSETQ. Losses at the gene ends were 3 bases for V and 0 bases for J; bases not matched to a gene: 3. There are 15 residues in the CDR3. The CDR3 DNA reads as TGCGCCAGCAGCTGGACAGGGGCCGTGAACACTGAAGCTTTCTTT. It codes for CASSWTGAVNTEAFF.

This clone was counted only a few times. The gene calls are TRBV4-3 and TRBJ1-2, with D possibly matching TRBD1 (5 bases). The germline V gene has CDR1 LGHNA and CDR2 YSLEER. CDR3 length equals 15 residues. V dropped 3 bases and J dropped 4 bases, with 15 bases sitting between them. This CDR3 is CASSHEFPTAYGYTF. CDR3 nucleotide sequence: TGCGCCAGCAGCCATGAATTTCCGACAGCCTATGGCTACACCTTC.

This clone was seen more than once but under ten times. The rearrangement uses TRBV5-6 and TRBJ2-1; TRBD2 aligns across 9 bases. This CDR3 is built from 18 residues. Germline CDR1 SGHDT, CDR2 YYEEEE. The V segment lost 0 bases and the J segment 1 base; nucleotides outside the gene matches: 8. CDR3 amino acids: CASSLVRYSGRSYNEQFF. Here the CDR3 DNA reads TGTGCCAGCAGCTTGGTGCGCTATAGCGGGAGATCCTACAATGAGCAGTTCTTC.

V and J are TRBV6-2 or TRBV6-3 and TRBJ1-6; D remains unclear. The germline gives CDR1 MNHEY, CDR2 SVGEGT. V was shortened by 3 bases and J by 15 bases, with 9 bases between the two germline ends. The CDR3 spans 11 residues. The chain's CDR3 is CASSYGPGLHF. The DNA for the CDR3 is TGTGCCAGCAGTTATGGGCCAGGCCTCCACTTT.

The chain recombines TRBV10-3 with TRBJ1-6; 7 nucleotides line up with TRBD1. Germline V gene lookup returns CDR1 ENHRY and CDR2 SYGVKD. The CDR3 is 13 amino acids. The J segment lost 8 bases and the V segment lost 6 bases, leaving 4 bases of the junction unmatched. The CDR3 DNA sequence: TGTGCCATCAGCGGGACAGCCTATTCACCCCTCCACTTT. It yields the protein CAISGTAYSPLHF.

This sequence joins TRBV10-3 and TRBJ2-3; TRBD1 matches 7 bases. Germline lookup yields CDR1 ENHRY and CDR2 SYGVKD. Trimming removed 8 bases from V and 2 bases from J; junction bases left unmatched: 4. This CDR3 has 13 residues. This chain's CDR3 is CAIGQGVTDTQYF. As DNA, the CDR3 is TGTGCCATCGGTCAGGGGGTCACAGATACGCAGTATTTT.

The gene calls are TRBV7-9 and TRBJ1-1; 8 bases align to TRBD1. Germline-derived CDR1 and CDR2 are SEHNR and FQNEAQ (reference sequence). V gave up 1 base and J gave up 6 bases; unmatched junction bases: 13. There are 17 residues in the CDR3. Here the CDR3 DNA reads TGTGCCAGCAGCTTAGTTTTGGACAGGGTTGTTCTCGCTGAAGCTTTCTTT. This gives the protein CASSLVLDRVVLAEAFF.

J is TRBJ2-3 and V is TRBV9, with 7 bases identical to TRBD1. In germline, CDR1 is SGDLS, CDR2 YYNGEE. CDR3 length equals 16 residues. V was clipped by 0 bases and J by 1 base; unmatched bases: 5. CDR3 coding DNA: TGTGCCAGCAGCGTAGGACTGACAGGGCGCACAGATACGCAGTATTTT. It translates to CASSVGLTGRTDTQYF.

The rearrangement links TRBV2 to TRBJ1-5, with 11 bases identical to TRBD1. The CDR3 has 13 amino acids. The germline CDR1 and CDR2 sequences are SNHLY and FYNNEI. J was trimmed by 6 bases and V by 11 bases; bases with no gene match: 6. This chain's CDR3 is CAVGDRGFQPQHF. CDR3 in DNA: TGTGCCGTTGGGGACAGGGGGTTTCAGCCCCAGCATTTT.

This clone was detected only once. The chain combines TRBV29-1 with TRBJ1-1, with 10 bases lining up with TRBD1. The germline CDR1 and CDR2 sequences are SQVTM and ANQGSEA. V was pared by 7 bases and J by 6 bases, with 8 bases of the junction left unmatched. The CDR3 consists of 13 residues. The CDR3 sequence is CSGFTGTGAEAFF. CDR3 DNA: TGCAGCGGTTTCACCGGGACAGGGGCTGAAGCTTTCTTT. The full variable domain, in which reference TRBV29-1 and TRBJ1-1 provide the parts outside the CDR3, is SAVISQKPSRDICQRGTSLTIQCQVDSQVTMMFWYRQQPGQSLTLIATANQGSEATYESGFVIDKFPISRPNLTFSTLTVSNMSPEDSSIYLCSGFTGTGAEAFFGQGTRLTVV.

The chain uses TRBV27 and TRBJ1-3; a weak D match, TRBD1 (5 bases). Looked up from germline, CDR1 is MNHEY and CDR2 is SMNVEV (reference sequence). Trimming left V 5 bases short and J 0 bases short, with 8 bases between. CDR3 length: 14 amino acids. The CDR3 region has the DNA TGTGCCAGCAGTCCAGGGAACTCTGGAAACACCATATATTTT. The encoded protein is CASSPGNSGNTIYF.

The genes are TRBV5-1 and TRBJ1-3, with TRBD1 identical over 7 bases. Trimming took 4 bases from V and 0 from J; bases not matched to a gene: 10. Germline CDR1 and CDR2: SGHRS and YFSETQ. The CDR3 length is 17 residues. DNA for the CDR3: TGCGCCAGCAGCCTAAACAGGGGACCTAGCTCTGGAAACACCATATATTTT. Translated: CASSLNRGPSSGNTIYF.

The chain links TRBV6-2 or TRBV6-3 to TRBJ2-2; D possibly corresponds to TRBD2 (5 bases). CDR3 length: 15 amino acids. V shed 0 bases and J shed 5 bases, with 10 bases lying between them. Germline values: CDR1 MNHEY, CDR2 SVGEGT. DNA of the CDR3: TGTGCCAGCAGTTACTCTCGGGGTGGGACCGGGGAGCTGTTTTTT. It translates to CASSYSRGGTGELFF.

The chain joins TRBV29-1 to TRBJ2-1, with 12 bases that match TRBD2. Trimming took 8 bases from V and 7 from J; bases not matched to a gene: 6. The germline gives CDR1 SQVTM, CDR2 ANQGSEA. There are 13 residues in the CDR3. CDR3 residues: CSPRTSGVNEQFF. The CDR3 DNA reads TGCAGCCCCCGGACTAGCGGGGTAAATGAGCAGTTCTTC.

This clone was seen only once. The CDR3 sequence is CASRQTGLSQHF. The CDR3 nucleotides are TGTGCCAGTAGGCAAACGGGACTTTCCCAGCATTTT. This chain joins TRBV19 and TRBJ1-5, with D possibly being TRBD1 (5 bases). CDR1 and CDR2 from the germline V gene are LNHDA and SQIVND (reference sequence). Deletions cut 6 bases from V and 11 bases from J, with 14 bases between. This CDR3 comprises 12 residues.

This chain connects TRBV27 to TRBJ1-2; D perhaps matches TRBD1 (6 bases). Germline assignment: CDR1 MNHEY and CDR2 SMNVEV (reference sequence). The V and J ends lost 10 bases and 8 bases respectively, with 20 bases between them. The CDR3 extends over 13 amino acids. Written as DNA, the CDR3 is TGTGCCACCACCGCCGGGGGGGCCGGGGGCTACACCTTC. This encodes CATTAGGAGGYTF.

The J gene is TRBJ1-5, the V gene TRBV30; no firm D call. V lost 3 bases, J lost 0 bases, and 12 bases lay in between. Germline assignment: CDR1 GTSNPN and CDR2 SVGIG (reference sequence). This CDR3 comprises 15 residues. This CDR3 reads CAWSQVGDSNQPQHF. Here the CDR3 DNA reads TGTGCCTGGAGCCAGGTTGGTGATAGCAATCAGCCCCAGCATTTT.

The chain employs TRBV7-2 and TRBJ2-7; 11 nucleotides match TRBD2. The length of the CDR3 is 15 residues. V lost 5 bases, J lost 4 bases, and 7 bases stayed unmatched. Germline loops: CDR1 SGHTA, CDR2 FQGNSA. The CDR3, as DNA: TGTGCCAGCAGCCACGACACTAGCGGGAGTTACGAGCAGTACTTC. This translates into CASSHDTSGSYEQYF.